Following are 31 T cell receptor beta chains from one sample sequenced in a study of identical twins. TCRdb independently ran MiXCR on the 5' RACE reads; one entry per CDR3 protein. The table lists some 790,000 distinct CDR3 sequences, about 20% of them singletons, with around 13% in the top ten. These same records also appear under a second study, on T cells expressing NK-cell markers.

Material for sequencing was PBMCs. The receptors were gathered from a woman under 30 in good health.

The V call is TRBV4-3, the J call TRBJ2-1; perhaps TRBD2 as D (5 bases). The CDR3 spans 18 residues. Trimming removed 2 bases from V and 8 bases from J, with 25 bases in between. The germline CDR1 and CDR2 sequences are LGHNA and YSLEER. The chain's CDR3 is CASSQRAQRVGINDEQFF. The CDR3 DNA sequence: TGCGCCAGCAGCCAACGGGCCCAGAGGGTGGGGATTAATGATGAGCAGTTCTTC.

This clonotype has a count of ten or more. The chain is built from TRBV20-1 and TRBJ2-1; a weak D match, TRBD2 (6 bases). V lost 3 bases and J 9 bases, leaving 30 bases between the germline ends. CDR1 is DFQATT and CDR2 is SNEGSKA in the germline V gene (reference sequence). The CDR3 extends over 18 amino acids. The CDR3: CSASTLGGGRVRVGEQFF. CDR3 nucleotides: TGCAGTGCTAGTACGCTTGGAGGAGGGAGAGTACGTGTAGGTGAGCAGTTCTTC.

This clonotype has more than one count but fewer than ten. The chain couples TRBV12-3 or TRBV12-4 to TRBJ2-1; TRBD1 or TRBD2 may be the D gene (5 bases each). This CDR3 comprises 14 residues. Between the trimmed V and J ends, which lost 1 base and 7 bases, there was a span of 11 bases. The CDR3 sequence is CASSLDGAENEQFF. The CDR3 nucleotides are TGTGCCAGCAGTTTAGACGGGGCTGAAAATGAGCAGTTCTTC.

This clonotype has only a few counts. V is TRBV29-1 and J is TRBJ2-7; D ambiguous. The CDR3 consists of 12 residues. V was pared by 3 bases and J by 4 bases, with 10 bases between. Germline CDR1 is SQVTM and CDR2 is ANQGSEA. In DNA form, the CDR3 reads TGCAGCGTTGACCTCGGTGCGTACGAGCAGTACTTC. Amino acid sequence: CSVDLGAYEQYF.

This clonotype showed up just a few times. The chain employs TRBV7-2 and TRBJ2-3; 7 bases map to TRBD1. The CDR3 extends over 14 amino acids. The germline V gene encodes CDR1 SGHTA and CDR2 FQGNSA. J lost 6 bases, V lost 6 bases, and 9 bases had no gene match. The CDR3 region is CASSRRQGSDTQYF. CDR3 DNA sequence: TGTGCCAGCAGTAGGAGACAGGGTAGCGATACGCAGTATTTT.

The chain combines TRBV5-4 with TRBJ1-1, with TRBD1 matching over 7 bases. Per the germline V gene, CDR1 is SGHNT and CDR2 is YYREEE (reference sequence). The CDR3 totals 14 residues. V was pared by 2 bases and J by 5 bases, with 6 bases of the junction left unmatched. CDR3 residues: CASSFRGRVTEAFF. CDR3 in DNA: TGTGCCAGCAGCTTTAGGGGGCGCGTAACTGAAGCTTTCTTT.

This clonotype was seen repeatedly, ten times or more. The J gene is TRBJ2-5, the V gene TRBV18, with D perhaps TRBD2 (6 bases). Germline V gives CDR1 KGHSH, CDR2 LQKENI. With 4 bases removed from V and 1 base from J, the gap between germline ends came to 7 bases. The CDR3 sequence is 13 residues long. The CDR3 loop is CASSLLAQETQYF. The CDR3 nucleotides read TGTGCCAGCTCACTACTAGCCCAAGAGACCCAGTACTTC.

The chain employs TRBV14 and TRBJ2-2, with a weak D call TRBD1 (5 bases). The length of the CDR3 is 12 residues. Per the germline V gene, CDR1 is SGHDN and CDR2 is FVKESK. V dropped 8 bases and J dropped 2 bases, with 6 bases sitting between them. The CDR3, as DNA: TGTGCCAGCGGACACAACACCGGGGAGCTGTTTTTT. It yields the protein CASGHNTGELFF.

This clonotype has just a few counts. The chain uses TRBV20-1 and TRBJ2-3; 8 nucleotides line up with TRBD2. Germline V gene sequence: CDR1 DFQATT, CDR2 SNEGSKA (reference sequence). With 6 bases clipped from V and 3 bases from J, the junction kept 8 bases outside the gene matches. The CDR3 length is 14 residues. The CDR3 spells CSAKTGTRTDTQYF. For the CDR3, the DNA is TGCAGTGCAAAAACCGGGACTAGGACAGATACGCAGTATTTT.

This clonotype was detected ten times or more. The J gene is TRBJ1-2, the V gene TRBV20-1, with D unresolved. Trimming took 6 bases from V and 6 from J, leaving 17 bases between them. The CDR3 has 13 amino acids. CDR1 and CDR2 from the germline V gene are DFQATT and SNEGSKA (reference sequence). CDR3 amino acids: CSAGNPTGDGYTF. In DNA, the CDR3 is TGCAGTGCGGGGAACCCCACCGGGGATGGCTACACCTTC.

The chain employs TRBV29-1 and TRBJ2-2; D is unresolved. Germline V gene sequence: CDR1 SQVTM, CDR2 ANQGSEA. Deletions cut 2 bases from V and 4 bases from J, with 14 bases between. The CDR3 totals 15 residues. The CDR3 region is CSVESDGRVTGELFF. In DNA, the CDR3 is TGCAGCGTTGAAAGCGACGGACGAGTCACCGGGGAGCTGTTTTTT.

The chain is built from TRBV6-4 and TRBJ1-1, with D tentatively TRBD1 (6 bases). CDR1 is MRHNA and CDR2 is SNTAGT in the germline V gene. The CDR3 contains 13 residues. Trimming pared 9 bases from V and 4 bases from J, leaving 15 bases between. The CDR3 loop reads CARGPLGGTEAFF. The CDR3 nucleotides are TGTGCCAGAGGCCCTTTAGGGGGCACTGAAGCTTTCTTT.

V usage is TRBV20-1 and J usage is TRBJ1-1; D gene ambiguous. The V gene lost 3 bases and the J gene lost 1 base, with 12 bases spanning the gap. Looked up from germline, CDR1 is DFQATT and CDR2 is SNEGSKA (reference sequence). The CDR3 runs 14 residues. CDR3 region: CSASLPGRNTEAFF. The CDR3 bases are TGCAGTGCTAGTCTACCGGGCAGGAACACTGAAGCTTTCTTT.

The chain combines TRBV12-3 or TRBV12-4 with TRBJ2-6; D may be TRBD1 (6 bases). The V and J ends lost 3 bases and 1 base respectively, with 13 bases between them. The CDR3 has 17 residues. CDR3 bases: TGTGCCAGCAGTTTGGCAGGGGTGGTATCTGGGGCCAACGTCCTGACTTTC. This sequence encodes CASSLAGVVSGANVLTF.

This clonotype has only a few counts. A much larger clone differs by one base, so this may be a read error. This rearrangement joins TRBV7-9 to TRBJ2-3, with D hard to call. The CDR3 has 14 amino acids. V was clipped by 1 base and J by 2 bases, with 7 bases between them. Germline V gives CDR1 SEHNR, CDR2 FQNEAQ (reference sequence). The CDR3 bases are TGTGCCAGCAGCTTAGGACGGTACACAGATACGCAGTATTTT. Encoded protein: CASSLGRYTDTQYF.

The V call is TRBV12-3 or TRBV12-4, the J call TRBJ2-3; TRBD2 aligns across 10 bases. After removal of 4 bases from V and 4 bases from J, the junction contained 5 bases not matched to a gene. CDR3 length equals 15 residues. The CDR3 sequence is CASSSIAGGADTQYF. The CDR3 DNA sequence: TGTGCCAGCAGTTCAATAGCGGGGGGCGCAGATACGCAGTATTTT.

There are a few counts of this clonotype. V is TRBV18 and J is TRBJ2-7, with a tentative D call TRBD1 (5 bases). CDR1 KGHSH and CDR2 LQKENI come from the germline V gene. The CDR3 extends over 13 amino acids. The V end was cut by 1 base, the J end by 3 bases, with 7 bases between. DNA for the CDR3: TGTGCCAGCTCACCACAGGGGATCTACGAGCAGTACTTC. Residues: CASSPQGIYEQYF.

Points on this clonotype: An end of the junction does not agree with germline; a read error may underlie this. CDR3 nucleotides: TGCAGCGCAGGGGGATGGACTAGCGGGGGGCTAAACAATGAGCGGTTCTTC. Translation: CSAGGWTSGGLNNERFF. The V and J genes are TRBV29-1 and TRBJ2-1; 14 nucleotides agree with TRBD2. CDR3 length equals 17 residues. CDR1 and CDR2 (germline): SQVTM, ANQGSEA.

J is TRBJ2-7 and V is TRBV29-1, with a weak D call TRBD2 (7 bases). This CDR3 is 13 amino acids long. Per germline, CDR1 SQVTM and CDR2 ANQGSEA. The V end was cut by 4 bases, the J end by 3 bases, with 13 bases between. The CDR3 bases are TGCAGCGTTGTTACGGGGGGCGGCTACGAGCAGTACTTC. It specifies CSVVTGGGYEQYF.

This clonotype was counted ten times or more. This chain joins TRBV7-9 and TRBJ2-4; TRBD1 matches 7 bases. The CDR3 is 16 amino acids. V shed 6 bases and J 9 bases; nucleotides not matched to a gene: 17. Germline V gene data show CDR1 as SEHNR and CDR2 as FQNEAQ (reference sequence). The CDR3 DNA is TGTGCCAGCAGTTCCCTCGACCGGGACAGTAGCCCCATTCAGTACTTC. Translation: CASSSLDRDSSPIQYF.

This clonotype has only a few counts. The rearrangement uses TRBV20-1 and TRBJ1-5; TRBD1 matches at 8 bases. The CDR3 runs 14 residues. Germline V gives CDR1 DFQATT, CDR2 SNEGSKA (reference sequence). J was trimmed by 4 bases and V by 2 bases; bases with no gene match: 4. DNA of the CDR3: TGCAGTGCTAGACCCGGACAGGGAAATCAGCCCCAGCATTTT. This encodes CSARPGQGNQPQHF.

This clonotype was detected only a few times. This sequence joins TRBV11-3 and TRBJ1-2; D perhaps matches TRBD1 (5 bases). V lost 1 base and J 4 bases, leaving 16 bases between the germline ends. The CDR3 is 16 amino acids. CDR1 and CDR2 from the germline V gene are SGHNT and YENEEA. In DNA, the CDR3 is TGTGCCAGCAGCTTAGGTCTCGCAGGGTTTGCCTATGGCTACACCTTC. Translation gives CASSLGLAGFAYGYTF. Based on the CDR3 plus reference TRBV11-3 and TRBJ1-2, the full variable domain is EAGVVQSPRYKIIEKKQPVAFWCNPISGHNTLYWYLQNLGQGPELLIRYENEEAVDDSQLPKDRFSAERLKGVDSTLKIQPAELGDSAVYLCASSLGLAGFAYGYTFGSGTRLTVV.

This clonotype was detected a few times. J is TRBJ1-2 and V is TRBV6-5; possible D gene TRBD1, 5 bases. The V end lost 2 bases, the J end lost 5 bases, and 18 bases lay between the germline ends. Germline CDR1 reads MNHEY; CDR2 reads SVGAGI. The CDR3 is made up of 16 amino acids. CDR3 amino acids: CASSYTPSRGEYGYTF. The DNA for the CDR3 is TGTGCCAGCAGTTACACCCCCTCTAGGGGAGAATATGGCTACACCTTC.

This clonotype has a handful of counts. The chain joins TRBV5-1 to TRBJ2-7; 8 nucleotides line up with TRBD2. Germline loops: CDR1 SGHRS, CDR2 YFSETQ. V shed 4 bases, J shed 0 bases, and the junction held 9 bases outside the gene matches. The CDR3 runs 16 residues. CDR3 DNA sequence: TGCGCCAGCAGCCCCACAGCGCGGGGGGCCTCCTACGAGCAGTACTTC. It is translated as CASSPTARGASYEQYF.

This chain joins TRBV20-1 and TRBJ2-7; D remains unclear. Germline CDR1 reads DFQATT; CDR2 reads SNEGSKA (reference sequence). The V end was cut by 3 bases, the J end by 3 bases, with 21 bases between. This CDR3 is built from 16 residues. The CDR3 DNA reads TGCAGTGCTAGGGACGGCAGCGTCGGATGGGACTACGAGCAGTACTTC. Amino acid sequence: CSARDGSVGWDYEQYF.

The chain combines TRBV29-1 with TRBJ2-3, with D tentatively TRBD1 (5 bases). This CDR3 has 13 amino acids. Germline V gene sequence: CDR1 SQVTM, CDR2 ANQGSEA. Trimming pared 3 bases from V and 2 bases from J, leaving 9 bases between. CDR3 DNA sequence: TGCAGCGTTGACAGGGTTAACACAGATACGCAGTATTTT. It translates to CSVDRVNTDTQYF.

This clonotype came up a few times. Since the CDR3 does not end with the conserved phenylalanine or tryptophan, this likely comes from a read error. The limits of the CDR3 on the DNA are not certain, so only TCRdb's listed CDR3 is given. J is TRBJ2-1 and V is TRBV18. Germline-derived CDR1 and CDR2 are KGHSH and LQKENI. Including both end residues, the CDR3 is 13 amino acids long. CDR3 in amino acids: CASSPPTVDEQSL.

V usage is TRBV3-1 and J usage is TRBJ1-1; no clear D gene. From germline, CDR1 is LGHDT and CDR2 YNNKEL (reference sequence). The CDR3 covers 14 residues. The V and J ends lost 4 bases and 1 base respectively, with 10 bases between them. As DNA, the CDR3 is TGTGCCAGCAGCCCCTCCCTAGGGAACACTGAAGCTTTCTTT. Encoded protein: CASSPSLGNTEAFF.

The chain has TRBV29-1 and TRBJ2-5, with D perhaps TRBD2 (5 bases). The CDR3 spans 11 residues. V lost 5 bases and J lost 7, with 11 bases in between. Germline CDR1 and CDR2: SQVTM and ANQGSEA. The DNA of the CDR3 is TGCAGCGTTACCTCCGCGGGGACCCAGTACTTC. Translating it yields CSVTSAGTQYF. Full variable domain (rest looked up from reference TRBV29-1 and TRBJ2-5): SAVISQKPSRDICQRGTSLTIQCQVDSQVTMMFWYRQQPGQSLTLIATANQGSEATYESGFVIDKFPISRPNLTFSTLTVSNMSPEDSSIYLCSVTSAGTQYFGPGTRLLVL.

This clonotype was observed a handful of times. The chain is built from TRBV12-3 or TRBV12-4 and TRBJ2-5, with 9 bases fitting TRBD2. The CDR3 spans 17 residues. V was pared by 7 bases and J by 5 bases, with 17 bases of the junction left unmatched. The CDR3 protein is CASTLSGRGGLGETQYF. The CDR3 coding sequence is TGTGCCAGCACCCTTAGCGGGAGAGGGGGGTTAGGGGAGACCCAGTACTTC.

J is TRBJ2-1 and V is TRBV14; 11 bases line up with TRBD2. The CDR3 length is 16 residues. Trimming removed 0 bases from V and 15 bases from J; junction bases left unmatched: 13. Germline V gene lookup returns CDR1 SGHDN and CDR2 FVKESK. The CDR3: CASSQEWLAGGLFRFF. The CDR3 DNA reads TGTGCCAGCAGCCAAGAATGGCTAGCGGGGGGTCTATTCCGGTTCTTC.